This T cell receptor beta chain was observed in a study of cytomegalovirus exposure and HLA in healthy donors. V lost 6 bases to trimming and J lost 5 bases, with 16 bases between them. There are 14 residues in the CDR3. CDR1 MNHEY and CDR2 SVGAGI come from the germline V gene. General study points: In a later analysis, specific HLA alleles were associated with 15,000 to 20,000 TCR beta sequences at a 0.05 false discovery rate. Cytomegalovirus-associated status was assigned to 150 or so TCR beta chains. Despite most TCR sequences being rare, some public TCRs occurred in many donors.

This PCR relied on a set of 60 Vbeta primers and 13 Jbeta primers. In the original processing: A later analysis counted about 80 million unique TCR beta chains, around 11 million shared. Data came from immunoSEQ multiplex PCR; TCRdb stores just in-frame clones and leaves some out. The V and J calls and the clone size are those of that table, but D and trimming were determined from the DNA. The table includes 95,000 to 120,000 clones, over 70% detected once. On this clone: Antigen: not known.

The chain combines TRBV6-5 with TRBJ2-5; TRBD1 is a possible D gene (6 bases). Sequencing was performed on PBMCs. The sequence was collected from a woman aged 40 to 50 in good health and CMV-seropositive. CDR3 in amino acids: CASSSTGRWETQYF. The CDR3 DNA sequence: TGTGCCAGCAGCAGTACAGGGAGATGGGAGACCCAGTACTTC.